This T cell receptor (beta chain) was recovered during a study of T cell responses to AZD1222 COVID-19 vaccine. Broader study findings: Spike as a whole was targeted by vaccine-associated CD4 TCRs, dominant at 160-218 and 743-854. The sample set comprised mostly white British donors with more females, and clonal diversity was possibly underestimated.

This clone was counted a single time. Antigen specificity is unknown. Sequencing was performed with immunoSEQ multiplex PCR; in TCRdb, only in-frame clones are kept and a portion is missing. The sample includes some 130,000 clones, less than 95% of them seen just once. CDR3 length: 15 residues. The germline V gene has CDR1 MNHEY and CDR2 SVGAGI. V shed 0 bases and J shed 2 bases, with 11 bases lying between them. The source of this sequence is an adult in good health. The material sequenced was peripheral blood, taken on day 0 of AZD1222 vaccination. The chain has TRBV6-5 and TRBJ2-7, with D possibly TRBD2 on 5 matching bases. The CDR3 DNA reads TGTGCCAGCAGTTACTCGGGAGACACCGCCTACGAGCAGTACTTC. Translation: CASSYSGDTAYEQYF.